This T cell receptor (beta chain) stems from a study of control samples from healthy donors and cancer patients. Clones were read by immunoSEQ multiplex PCR, and TCRdb kept only the in-frame ones, dropping some. The data hold 130,000 or so clones, with about 93% observed a single time. The V and J ends lost 3 bases and 0 bases respectively, with 16 bases between them. The CDR3 runs to 17 residues. Germline V gives CDR1 SGDLS, CDR2 YYNGEE. The sequence was collected from a man in his sixties with colorectal cancer. Sequences were obtained from PBMCs. This chain links TRBV9 with TRBJ1-3, with TRBD1 as a possible D gene (5 bases). The CDR3 bases are TGTGCCAGCAGCGGGGGGGGAGGCCCGAGCTCTGGAAACACCATATATTTT. Its translation is CASSGGGGPSSGNTIYF.